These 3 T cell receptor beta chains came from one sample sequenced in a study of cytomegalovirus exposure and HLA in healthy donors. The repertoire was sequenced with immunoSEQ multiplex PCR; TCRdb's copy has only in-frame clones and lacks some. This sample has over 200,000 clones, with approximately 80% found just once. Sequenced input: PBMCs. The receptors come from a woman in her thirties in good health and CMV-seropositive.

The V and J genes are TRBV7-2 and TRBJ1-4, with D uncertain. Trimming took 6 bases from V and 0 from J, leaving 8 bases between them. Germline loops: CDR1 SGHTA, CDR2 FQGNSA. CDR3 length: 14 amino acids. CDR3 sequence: CASRETTTNEKLFF. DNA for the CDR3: TGTGCCAGCAGGGAAACAACAACTAATGAAAAACTGTTTTTT.

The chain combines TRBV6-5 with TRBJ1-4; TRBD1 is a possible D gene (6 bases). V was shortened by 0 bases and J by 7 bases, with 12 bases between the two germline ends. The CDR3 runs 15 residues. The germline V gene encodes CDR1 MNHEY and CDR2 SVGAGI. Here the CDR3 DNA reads TGTGCCAGCAGTTACTCGGAGTCCAGGGGTGAAAAACTGTTTTTT. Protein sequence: CASSYSESRGEKLFF.

CDR3 in DNA: TGTGCCAGCAGACCAGCGGGACCTGGCTCCTACAATGAGCAGTTCTTC. This translates into CASRPAGPGSYNEQFF. The rearrangement links TRBV14 to TRBJ2-1, with 7 bases that match TRBD2. The CDR3 loop spans 16 amino acids. The V gene end was trimmed by 6 bases and the J gene end by 0 bases; junction bases not matched to a gene: 8. Germline V lookup: CDR1 SGHDN, CDR2 FVKESK. Full variable domain (rest looked up from reference TRBV14 and TRBJ2-1): EAGVTQFPSHSVIEKGQTVTLRCDPISGHDNLYWYRRVMGKEIKFLLHFVKESKQDESGMPNNRFLAERTGGTYSTLKVQPAELEDSGVYFCASRPAGPGSYNEQFFGPGTRLTVL.